The clone carrying this T cell receptor (beta chain) was found many times. The sample is drawn from a study of identical twins. The germline V gene has CDR1 DFQATT and CDR2 SNEGSKA (reference sequence). The length of the CDR3 is 13 residues. V was cut by 0 bases and J by 4 bases, with 9 bases left in between. MiXCR, applied by TCRdb to the 5' RACE reads, yields one record per CDR3 protein. This sample has nearly 900,000 distinct CDR3 sequences, with about 12% found just once. This sample was shared with a second study, whose subject was yellow fever vaccine responses in identical twins.

The source is a woman aged 18-29 years in good health. The chain uses TRBV20-1 and TRBJ1-2; a possible D gene is TRBD1 (5 bases). The specimen was PBMCs. This chain's CDR3 is CSARDPQGYGYTF. The CDR3 DNA is TGCAGTGCTAGAGATCCTCAGGGCTATGGCTACACCTTC.